One sample yielded the 5 T cell receptor beta chains listed below, sequenced in a study of CD4 T cell repertoires in COVID-19. Only in-frame clones appear in the TCRdb table, and some are missing; sequencing was by immunoSEQ multiplex PCR. The sample lists approximately 22,000 clones, around 87% occurring once. Sequencing was done directly on freshly isolated, uncultured memory T cells. The starting material was central memory CD4+ T cells from blood, obtained before the COVID-19 pandemic. The receptors here all came from a human donor who had COVID-19.

Here the CDR3 reads CASSRRETQYF. The DNA of the CDR3 is TGTGCCAGCAGTAGGAGGGAGACCCAGTACTTC. The chain links TRBV11-2 to TRBJ2-5; D might be TRBD2 (5 bases). The CDR3 totals 11 residues. CDR1 SGHAT and CDR2 FQNNGV come from the germline V gene. Trimming stripped 6 bases from V and 5 bases from J, with 7 bases between. The variable domain in full, with the rest retrieved from reference TRBV11-2 and TRBJ2-5, is EAGVAQSPRYKIIEKRQSVAFWCNPISGHATLYWYQQILGQGPKLLIQFQNNGVVDDSQLPKDRFSAERLKGVDSTLKIQPAKLEDSAVYLCASSRRETQYFGPGTRLLVL.

J is TRBJ2-7 and V is TRBV4-1; D is unclear. Germline-derived CDR1 and CDR2 are MGHRA and YSYEKL. Trimming pared 1 base from V and 6 bases from J, leaving 13 bases between. The CDR3 covers 14 residues. CDR3 sequence reads: CASSQVLTLAEQYF. DNA of the CDR3: TGCGCCAGCAGCCAAGTTTTGACACTGGCCGAGCAGTACTTC.

V and J are TRBV19 and TRBJ2-7, with 9 bases identical to TRBD1. Per the germline V gene, CDR1 is LNHDA and CDR2 is SQIVND (reference sequence). The V gene end was trimmed by 1 base and the J gene end by 7 bases; junction bases not matched to a gene: 8. The length of the CDR3 is 15 residues. The CDR3 DNA is TGTGCCAGTAGTATAGTGAGACAGGGGGTTTCGGAGCAGTACTTC. Protein product: CASSIVRQGVSEQYF.

V usage is TRBV10-3 and J usage is TRBJ1-1; TRBD1 matches 7 bases. V dropped 6 bases and J dropped 0; count of bases not matched to a gene: 1. Germline-derived CDR1 and CDR2 are ENHRY and SYGVKD. This CDR3 comprises 13 residues. This CDR3 reads CAIRRGLNTEAFF. CDR3 coding DNA: TGTGCCATCAGGAGGGGGCTGAACACTGAAGCTTTCTTT.

V gene TRBV7-9 combines with J gene TRBJ2-3, with 9 bases matching TRBD2. Germline V gives CDR1 SEHNR, CDR2 FQNEAQ (reference sequence). The CDR3 runs 15 residues. Trimming removed 5 bases from V and 3 bases from J; junction bases left unmatched: 6. In nucleotides, the CDR3 is TGTGCCAGCAGCCAAACTAGCGGGCCAACAGATACGCAGTATTTT. Its translation: CASSQTSGPTDTQYF.